What follows are 32 T cell receptor beta chains derived from one specimen sequenced in a study of blood T cells in healthy people across ages. Then a second PCR, running roughly 6 to 12 cycles, was carried out with a sample-barcoded 5' primer and a J-beta primer mix. TCRdb ran MiXCR on the 5' RACE reads and lists one entry per CDR3 protein. Of 650,000 to 800,000 distinct CDR3 sequences in the sample, approximately 44% were seen once. Input material: blood. Every receptor here comes from a man in his 60s in good health.

This clonotype has only a few counts. The chain uses TRBV20-1 and TRBJ1-2, with D perhaps TRBD1 (6 bases). Per the germline V gene, CDR1 is DFQATT and CDR2 is SNEGSKA (reference sequence). CDR3 length: 15 amino acids. V was clipped by 4 bases and J by 3 bases, with 18 bases between them. The CDR3 reads CSATTGQGYHYGYTF. CDR3 nucleotide sequence: TGCAGTGCTACCACCGGCCAGGGGTATCACTATGGCTACACCTTC.

To note about this clonotype: The junction shows a germline mismatch at one end, possibly a read error. The gene calls are TRBV4-3 and TRBJ2-1, with D unclear. The CDR3 covers 15 residues. CDR1 and CDR2 (germline): LGHNA, YSLEER. The CDR3 reads CASSQERFSYNGQFF. The CDR3 DNA reads as TGCGCCAGCAGCCAAGAGAGGTTTTCCTACAATGGGCAGTTCTTC.

This chain connects TRBV11-2 to TRBJ2-3; a possible D gene is TRBD2 (5 bases). The CDR3 sequence is 16 residues long. Trimming stripped 0 bases from V and 4 bases from J, with 14 bases between. Germline V lookup: CDR1 SGHAT, CDR2 FQNNGV. CDR3 residues: CASSLDQPAASDTQYF. CDR3 in DNA: TGTGCCAGCAGCTTAGATCAGCCAGCGGCGTCAGATACGCAGTATTTT.

The J gene is TRBJ2-1, the V gene TRBV24-1; D unclear. The CDR3 extends over 14 amino acids. Germline V lookup: CDR1 KGHDR, CDR2 SFDVKD. The germline V and J ends were trimmed by 5 bases and 2 bases, with 9 bases remaining between them. The CDR3 protein is CATSAPRAYNEQFF. DNA for the CDR3: TGTGCCACCAGTGCCCCGAGAGCCTACAATGAGCAGTTCTTC.

This chain connects TRBV18 to TRBJ1-1; the D is unclear. The CDR3 is 14 residues long. Germline V gene data show CDR1 as KGHSH and CDR2 as LQKENI. V lost 2 bases, J lost 6 bases, and 13 bases lay in between. The CDR3 DNA is TGTGCCAGCTCACCAAAAAGGGAGATCGCTGAAGCTTTCTTT. This codes for CASSPKREIAEAFF.

This clonotype has only a few counts. The chain's CDR3 is CASSLLAEETQYF. For the CDR3, the DNA is TGTGCCAGCAGTCTACTAGCGGAAGAGACCCAGTACTTC. J is TRBJ2-5 and V is TRBV6-6; 8 bases agree with TRBD2. From germline, CDR1 is MNHNY and CDR2 SVGAGI (reference sequence). Trimming cost V 5 bases and J 3 bases; bases outside gene matches: 2. The CDR3 extends over 13 amino acids.

This clonotype was counted many times. The V and J genes are TRBV28 and TRBJ1-2; a possible D gene is TRBD1 (6 bases). V was shortened by 10 bases and J by 4 bases, with 16 bases between the two germline ends. This CDR3 region has 13 residues. Germline-derived CDR1 and CDR2 are MDHEN and SYDVKM. The CDR3 region has the DNA TGTGCCACCGAGACAGGCCGTTCCTATGGCTACACCTTC. Its protein is CATETGRSYGYTF.

The chain carries TRBV27 and TRBJ2-1; no definite D call. The J call is uncertain, as TRBJ2-7 better fits the DNA end. The CDR3 length is 15 residues. Germline V gene lookup returns CDR1 MNHEY and CDR2 SMNVEV (reference sequence). CDR3 DNA sequence: TGTGCCAGCAGCCCAGGTTGGGTCGCCTACAATGAGCAGTACTTC. Translating it yields CASSPGWVAYNEQYF.

This clonotype was detected many times. The CDR3 coding sequence is TGTGCCAGCAGCGGACAGCTAACAGATACGCAGTATTTT. Its translation is CASSGQLTDTQYF. The rearrangement uses TRBV2 and TRBJ2-3; the D gene is possibly TRBD1 (6 bases). The V gene's germline CDR1 is SNHLY and CDR2 FYNNEI. CDR3 length: 13 residues. Between the trimmed V and J ends, which lost 6 bases and 3 bases, there was a span of 10 bases. The full variable domain, completed using reference TRBV2 and TRBJ2-3, is EPEVTQTPSHQVTQMGQEVILRCVPISNHLYFYWYRQILGQKVEFLVSFYNNEISEKSEIFDDQFSVERPDGSNFTLKIRSTKLEDSAMYFCASSGQLTDTQYFGPGTRLTVL.

The V and J genes are TRBV6-6 and TRBJ1-6; 8 bases map to TRBD1. Germline CDR1 is MNHNY and CDR2 is SVGAGI (reference sequence). The ends lost 6 bases at V and 9 bases at J; junction bases unmatched: 10. This CDR3 spans 15 amino acids. CDR3 bases: TGTGCCAGCAGGACCGGACAGGGAGTGAGTTCACCCCTCCACTTT. It specifies CASRTGQGVSSPLHF.

This clonotype was counted only a few times. The chain joins TRBV25-1 to TRBJ1-2; 8 bases align to TRBD1. Germline assignment: CDR1 MGHDK and CDR2 SYGVNS. The CDR3 contains 15 residues. Trimming took 3 bases from V and 4 from J; bases not matched to a gene: 7. CDR3 sequence (DNA): TGTGCCAGCAGTGACTTGGACAGGGTGGGCTATGGCTACACCTTC. It encodes CASSDLDRVGYGYTF.

J is TRBJ2-2 and V is TRBV6-2 or TRBV6-3; TRBD1 agrees at 12 bases. CDR1 MNHEY and CDR2 SVGEGT come from the germline V gene. The CDR3 has 17 residues. V lost 6 bases to trimming and J lost 6 bases; unmatched junction nucleotides: 11. Here the CDR3 DNA reads TGTGCCAGCAGGCGACCTCCGGGACAGGGGGCTTCCGGGGAGCTGTTTTTT. Its protein product is CASRRPPGQGASGELFF.

This clonotype came up many times. One junction end does not reproduce the germline sequence, and a read error may be involved. The chain employs TRBV5-1 and TRBJ2-1; 7 nucleotides align to TRBD1. CDR1 is SGHRS and CDR2 is YFSETQ in the germline V gene. The CDR3 is 15 residues long. CDR3 amino acids: CASRLEQGIVNEQFF. For the CDR3, the DNA is TGCGCCAGCAGATTGGAACAGGGGATCGTGAATGAGCAGTTCTTC.

This clonotype was seen more than once but under ten times. The chain carries TRBV12-3 or TRBV12-4 and TRBJ2-3, with D perhaps TRBD1 or TRBD2 (5 bases each). This CDR3 spans 13 amino acids. Trimming took 3 bases from V and 6 from J, leaving 10 bases between them. The CDR3 is CASSFDGADTQYF. The CDR3 DNA is TGTGCCAGCAGTTTCGACGGGGCGGATACGCAGTATTTT.

This clonotype showed up just once. The chain employs TRBV20-1 and TRBJ2-7; D is perhaps TRBD2 (5 bases). The germline V gene encodes CDR1 DFQATT and CDR2 SNEGSKA (reference sequence). Trimming removed 3 bases from V and 6 bases from J, with 12 bases in between. The CDR3 covers 12 residues. CDR3 region: CSASPRVGEQYF. In DNA form, the CDR3 reads TGCAGTGCTAGTCCGAGGGTTGGCGAGCAGTACTTC.

This chain connects TRBV12-3 or TRBV12-4 to TRBJ2-4; D may be TRBD1 or TRBD2 (5 bases each). The J call is doubtful: the DNA matches TRBJ2-7 better. This CDR3 has 11 residues. CDR3 amino acids: CASRRGHEQYF. CDR3 in DNA: TGTGCCAGCAGGAGGGGACACGAGCAGTACTTC.

The chain employs TRBV11-3 and TRBJ2-1; 10 bases are a match to TRBD1. V lost 6 bases to trimming and J lost 3 bases; unmatched junction nucleotides: 8. The CDR3 is made up of 16 amino acids. Germline V lookup: CDR1 SGHNT, CDR2 YENEEA. The CDR3 spells CASSPGTGANYNEQFF. The CDR3 DNA sequence: TGTGCCAGCAGTCCCGGGACAGGGGCCAACTACAATGAGCAGTTCTTC.

This clonotype appeared a few times. DNA for the CDR3: TGTGCCAGCAGCTTCGGACAGGGGGCGCCGGAGACCCAGTACTTC. This sequence encodes CASSFGQGAPETQYF. The rearrangement uses TRBV7-9 and TRBJ2-5; TRBD1 matches at 11 bases. There are 15 residues in the CDR3. V lost 3 bases, J lost 5 bases, and 5 bases stayed unmatched. Per the germline V gene, CDR1 is SEHNR and CDR2 is FQNEAQ (reference sequence).

The chain employs TRBV6-1 and TRBJ1-5; maybe TRBD1 (5 bases). V shed 3 bases and J shed 5 bases, with 11 bases lying between them. CDR1 and CDR2 from the germline V gene are MNHNS and SASEGT. CDR3 size: 14 residues. CDR3 sequence reads: CASSDREGDQPQHF. CDR3 nucleotide sequence: TGTGCCAGCAGTGACAGGGAAGGTGATCAGCCCCAGCATTTT.

This clonotype was detected only once. The conserved phenylalanine or tryptophan normally closing the CDR3 is absent here, so this likely arose from a read error. This chain joins TRBV5-5 and TRBJ2-1; tentatively, D is TRBD1 (6 bases). In germline, CDR1 is SGHKS, CDR2 YYEKEE (reference sequence). The CDR3 is made up of 14 amino acids. Trimming cost V 2 bases and J 5 bases, with 11 bases left between them. The CDR3 coding sequence is TGTGCCAGCAGCTTTCAGGGGATCCACAATGAGCAGTTCTTA. Residues: CASSFQGIHNEQFL.

The gene calls are TRBV11-1 and TRBJ1-2; D is unresolved. The CDR3 loop spans 12 amino acids. Germline V lookup: CDR1 SGHAT, CDR2 FQDESV (reference sequence). The ends were cut back, 4 bases at V and 5 bases at J, with 8 bases in the middle. The CDR3 here is CASSSGPYGYTF. CDR3 coding DNA: TGTGCCAGCAGCTCCGGACCTTATGGCTACACCTTC.

J is TRBJ2-1 and V is TRBV5-6, with 7 positions matching TRBD1. From germline, CDR1 is SGHDT and CDR2 YYEEEE. After removal of 4 bases from V and 0 bases from J, the junction contained 7 bases not matched to a gene. The CDR3 length is 16 residues. CDR3 nucleotides: TGTGCCAGCAGCGTAACAGGGGCCAGCTCCTACAATGAGCAGTTCTTC. Translated: CASSVTGASSYNEQFF.

The gene calls are TRBV7-9 and TRBJ2-6; D not certain. The V end lost 5 bases, the J end lost 2 bases, and 13 bases lay between the germline ends. The CDR3 is 16 amino acids. CDR1 SEHNR and CDR2 FQNEAQ come from the germline V gene (reference sequence). CDR3 loop: CASSRSKGAGANVLTF. The CDR3 bases are TGTGCCAGCAGCCGGTCCAAGGGCGCTGGGGCCAACGTCCTGACTTTC.

This clonotype came up a few times. The V and J genes are TRBV7-2 and TRBJ2-5; 8 nucleotides align to TRBD2. V trimming: 2 bases; J trimming: 6 bases; junction bases outside the gene matches: 2. Looked up from germline, CDR1 is SGHTA and CDR2 is FQGNSA. The length of the CDR3 is 13 residues. The CDR3 nucleotides are TGTGCCAGCAGCTTACAGCGGGAGCAGACCCAGTACTTC. Its translation: CASSLQREQTQYF.

The chain recombines TRBV18 with TRBJ2-5, with a possible D match to TRBD1 (6 bases). The J call could be wrong; TRBJ2-7 is a better fit for the DNA end. The CDR3 contains 15 residues. The V gene's germline CDR1 is KGHSH and CDR2 LQKENI. CDR3 sequence reads: CASSSYPGEMSEQYF. The CDR3 nucleotides read TGTGCCAGCTCATCTTACCCAGGGGAAATGTCCGAGCAGTACTTC.

This sequence joins TRBV14 and TRBJ2-5, with D perhaps matching TRBD1 or TRBD2 (5 bases each). In germline, CDR1 is SGHDN, CDR2 FVKESK. The CDR3 runs 14 residues. Trimming removed 1 base from V and 0 bases from J, with 6 bases in between. This chain's CDR3 is CASSQGGNQETQYF. Written as DNA, the CDR3 is TGTGCCAGCAGCCAAGGGGGGAACCAAGAGACCCAGTACTTC.

The genes are TRBV7-2 and TRBJ2-7; D gene ambiguous. V was trimmed by 4 bases and J by 4 bases, leaving 17 bases between them. This CDR3 is built from 15 residues. Germline-derived CDR1 and CDR2 are SGHTA and FQGNSA. Here the CDR3 DNA reads TGTGCCAGCAGCTCGCAGAAGGTGGTCAGTTACGAGCAGTACTTC. Its protein is CASSSQKVVSYEQYF. Variable domain in full (rest from reference TRBV7-2 and TRBJ2-7): GAGVSQSPSNKVTEKGKDVELRCDPISGHTALYWYRQSLGQGLEFLIYFQGNSAPDKSGLPSDRFSAERTGGSVSTLTIQRTQQEDSAVYLCASSSQKVVSYEQYFGPGTRLTVT.

The chain carries TRBV20-1 and TRBJ1-4; D not resolved. V shed 6 bases and J shed 4 bases, with 15 bases lying between them. CDR1 and CDR2 from the germline V gene are DFQATT and SNEGSKA (reference sequence). This CDR3 spans 14 amino acids. CDR3 in DNA: TGCAGTGCCCAGCGTGGGTGGGATAATGAAAAACTGTTTTTT. It is translated as CSAQRGWDNEKLFF.

V is TRBV12-3 or TRBV12-4 and J is TRBJ2-1; 7 bases fit TRBD2. V was clipped by 7 bases and J by 1 base; unmatched bases: 13. This CDR3 contains 17 residues. The CDR3 sequence is CASTPGRGSPSYNEQFF. The CDR3 DNA reads as TGTGCCAGCACCCCGGGGCGGGGGTCCCCTTCCTACAATGAGCAGTTCTTC.

On this clonotype itself: One base away lies a much larger clone, so this may be a sequencing read error. The chain is built from TRBV4-1 and TRBJ2-5; TRBD1 matches 9 bases. The length of the CDR3 is 17 residues. Trimming at V came to 2 bases and at J to 11 bases, leaving 18 bases not matched to a gene. Germline assignment: CDR1 MGHRA and CDR2 YSYEKL. CDR3 protein: CASSQRTPGQGGDEQYF. CDR3 nucleotide sequence: TGCGCCAGCAGCCAAAGAACCCCGGGACAGGGAGGAGATGAGCAGTACTTC.

The chain couples TRBV6-1 to TRBJ1-2; 10 bases align to TRBD1. The CDR3 spans 15 residues. CDR1 and CDR2 from the germline V gene are MNHNS and SASEGT. Germline trimming cut 7 bases from V and 5 bases from J; bases unmatched to any gene: 10. The CDR3 sequence is CASTPDRGAMYGYTF. The CDR3 bases are TGTGCCAGCACTCCGGACAGGGGGGCGATGTATGGCTACACCTTC.

This clonotype was seen just once. This chain uses TRBV20-1 with TRBJ2-1; possible D gene TRBD2, 6 bases. CDR1 is DFQATT, CDR2 SNEGSKA, per germline (reference sequence). The CDR3 loop spans 14 amino acids. The V end was cut by 3 bases, the J end by 5 bases, with 14 bases between. The CDR3 reads CSARLGTFNNEQFF. For the CDR3, the DNA is TGCAGTGCTAGGCTGGGGACTTTTAACAATGAGCAGTTCTTC.